Here is one TCR beta chain with its context. This sample is drawn from a study of blood T cell repertoires in COVID-19. Repertoires were generated with immunoSEQ multiplex PCR, while TCRdb's copy carries only in-frame clones and drops some. The table has some 48,000 clones, about 82% seen once. Sequenced: peripheral blood. This clonotype was obtained from a human donor in a cohort sampled during active COVID-19.

The CDR3 region is CASTRLGQGQAFF. CDR3 nucleotide sequence: TGTGCCAGCACCCGACTCGGGCAGGGCCAAGCTTTCTTT. The rearrangement joins TRBV27 to TRBJ1-1, with a weak D call TRBD1 (5 bases). Between the trimmed V and J ends, which lost 7 bases and 9 bases, there was a span of 18 bases. Germline V gene lookup returns CDR1 MNHEY and CDR2 SMNVEV (reference sequence). The CDR3 loop spans 13 amino acids.